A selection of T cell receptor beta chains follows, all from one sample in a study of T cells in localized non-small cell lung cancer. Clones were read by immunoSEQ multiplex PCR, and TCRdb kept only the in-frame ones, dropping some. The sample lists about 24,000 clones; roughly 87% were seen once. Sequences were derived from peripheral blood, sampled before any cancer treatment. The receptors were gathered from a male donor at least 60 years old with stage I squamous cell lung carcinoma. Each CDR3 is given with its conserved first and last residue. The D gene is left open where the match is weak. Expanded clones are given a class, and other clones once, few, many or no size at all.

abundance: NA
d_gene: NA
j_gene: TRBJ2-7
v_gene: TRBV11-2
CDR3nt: TGTGCCAGCAGCTTAGAATCCGGGCTAGCCTACGAGCAGTACTTC
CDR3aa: CASSLESGLAYEQYF

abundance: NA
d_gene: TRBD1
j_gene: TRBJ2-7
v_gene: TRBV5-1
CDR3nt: TGCGCCAGCAGCCTGGGACAGTTCAACGAGCAGTACTTC
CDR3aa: CASSLGQFNEQYF

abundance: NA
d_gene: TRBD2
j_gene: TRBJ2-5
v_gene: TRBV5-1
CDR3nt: TGCGCCAGCAAGGGCGGGGGAGTGCGTCGAGAGACCCAGTACTTC
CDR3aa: CASKGGGVRRETQYF

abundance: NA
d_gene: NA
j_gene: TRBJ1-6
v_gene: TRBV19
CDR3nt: TGTGCCAGTAGTCGGCAGGTTTCTTCTAATTCACCCCTCCACTTT
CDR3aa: CASSRQVSSNSPLHF

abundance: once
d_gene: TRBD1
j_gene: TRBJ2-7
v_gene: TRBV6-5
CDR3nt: TGTGCCAGCAGGAACAGGGGTTCAAAGAAGTACTTC
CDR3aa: CASRNRGSKKYF

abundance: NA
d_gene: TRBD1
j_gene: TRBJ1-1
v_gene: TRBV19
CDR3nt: TGTGCCAGTACCCGAAGGGGACAGGGCGACACTGAAGCTTTCTTT
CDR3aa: CASTRRGQGDTEAFF

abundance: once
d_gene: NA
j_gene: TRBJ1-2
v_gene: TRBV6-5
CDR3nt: TGTGCCAGCAGTTACGGCAGGGCTTCTGACTATGGCTACACCTTC
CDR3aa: CASSYGRASDYGYTF

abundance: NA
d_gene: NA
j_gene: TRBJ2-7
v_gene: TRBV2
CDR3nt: TGTGCCAGATTGCTGGGATCAGGAGAGCAGTACTTC
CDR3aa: CARLLGSGEQYF

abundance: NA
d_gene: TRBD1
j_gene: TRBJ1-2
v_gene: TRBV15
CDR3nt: TGTGCCACCAGCAGGAACAGGGGTGACTATGGCTACACCTTC
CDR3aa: CATSRNRGDYGYTF

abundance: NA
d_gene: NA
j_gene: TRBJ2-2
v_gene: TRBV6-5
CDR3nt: TGTGCCAGCAGGCAGAGAGGGGAGCTGTTTTTT
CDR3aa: CASRQRGELFF

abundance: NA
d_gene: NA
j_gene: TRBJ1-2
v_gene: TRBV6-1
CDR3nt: TGTGCCAGCAGCCTAGAGGGGTACGGCTACACCTTC
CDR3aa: CASSLEGYGYTF

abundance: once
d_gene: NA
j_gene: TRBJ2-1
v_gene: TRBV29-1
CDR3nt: TGCAGCGTACTAGACGGATGGTCCTACAATGAGCAGTTCTTC
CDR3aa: CSVLDGWSYNEQFF

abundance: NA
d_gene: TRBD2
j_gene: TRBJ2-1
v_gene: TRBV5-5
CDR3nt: TGTGCCAGCAGCCTGCCGGGACTAGCGGGGGGCAACAATGAGCAGTTCTTC
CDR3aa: CASSLPGLAGGNNEQFF

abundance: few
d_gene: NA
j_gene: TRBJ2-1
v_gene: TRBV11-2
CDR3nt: TGTGCCAGCAGCCCTTCGAACTACAATGAGCAGTTCTTC
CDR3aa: CASSPSNYNEQFF

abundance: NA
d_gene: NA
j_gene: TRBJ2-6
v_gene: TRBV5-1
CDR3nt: TGCGCCAGCAGCTTGGCGAACGTAGGAGCCAACGTCCTGACTTTC
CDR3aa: CASSLANVGANVLTF

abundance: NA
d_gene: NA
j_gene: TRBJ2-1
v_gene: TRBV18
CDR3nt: TGTGCCAGCTCCCCAGGGGGGGGGCGAAATGAGCAGTTCTTC
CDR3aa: CASSPGGGRNEQFF

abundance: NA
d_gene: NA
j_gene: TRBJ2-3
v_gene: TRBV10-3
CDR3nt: TGTGCCATCAGCGACCCCCCGGGGGCTGGCACAGATACGCAGTATTTT
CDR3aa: CAISDPPGAGTDTQYF

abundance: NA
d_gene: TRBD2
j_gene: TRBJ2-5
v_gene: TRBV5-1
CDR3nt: TGCGCCAGCAGCTACGGGACTAGCGGATTAGAGACCCAGTACTTC
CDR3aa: CASSYGTSGLETQYF

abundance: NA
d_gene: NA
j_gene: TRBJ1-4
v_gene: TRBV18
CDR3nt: TGTGCCAGCTCACCAGGGACTCCGGGAAATGAAAAACTGTTTTTT
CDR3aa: CASSPGTPGNEKLFF

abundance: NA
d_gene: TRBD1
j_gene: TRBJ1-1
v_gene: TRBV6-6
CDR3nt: TGTGCCAGCAGTTCTGGACAGGCTGAAGCTTTCTTT
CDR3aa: CASSSGQAEAFF

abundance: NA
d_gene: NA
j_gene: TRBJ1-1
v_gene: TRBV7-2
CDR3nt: TGTGCCAGCAGCCGGGGAGACGGGGGAGAGTCTGAAGCTTTCTTT
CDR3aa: CASSRGDGGESEAFF

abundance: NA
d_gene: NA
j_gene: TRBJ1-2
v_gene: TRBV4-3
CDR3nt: TGCGCCAGCAGCTCCGGACTCAGCTATGGCTACACCTTC
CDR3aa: CASSSGLSYGYTF

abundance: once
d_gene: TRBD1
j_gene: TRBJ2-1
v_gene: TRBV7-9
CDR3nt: TGTGCCAGCAGCTCCCCGACAGGGGTCAATGAGCAGTTCTTC
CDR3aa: CASSSPTGVNEQFF

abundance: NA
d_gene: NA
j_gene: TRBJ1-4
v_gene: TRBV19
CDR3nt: TGTGCCAGTAGTTCCCTCGAGGGAAAGGCGAGACTGTTTTTT
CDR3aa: CASSSLEGKARLFF

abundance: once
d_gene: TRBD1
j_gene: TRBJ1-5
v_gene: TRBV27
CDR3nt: TGTGCCAGCAGTTTAATAGGGACAGAGATATATAGGTCCAAATATAGCAATCAGCCCCAGCATTTT
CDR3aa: CASSLIGTEIYRSKYSNQPQHF

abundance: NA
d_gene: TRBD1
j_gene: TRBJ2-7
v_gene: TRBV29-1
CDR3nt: TGCAGCGTTGTGGGGGACAGCTCCTACGAGCAGTACTTC
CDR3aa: CSVVGDSSYEQYF

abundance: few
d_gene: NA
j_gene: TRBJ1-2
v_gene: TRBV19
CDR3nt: TGTGCCAGTAGTAGAATTGGGACGGCCTATGGCTACACCTTC
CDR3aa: CASSRIGTAYGYTF

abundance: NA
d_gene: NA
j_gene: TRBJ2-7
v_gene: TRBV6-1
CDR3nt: TGTGCCAACACAAGGGGTTTGGCGGTCGAGCAGTACTTC
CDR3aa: CANTRGLAVEQYF

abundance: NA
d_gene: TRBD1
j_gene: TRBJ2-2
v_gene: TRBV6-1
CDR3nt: TGTGCCAGCACTCAGGACAGGGGGTACACCGGGGAGCTGTTTTTT
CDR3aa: CASTQDRGYTGELFF

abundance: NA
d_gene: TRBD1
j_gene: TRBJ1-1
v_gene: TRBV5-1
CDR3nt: TGCGCCAGCAGCTACGGACAGGAGGGCACTGAAGCTTTCTTT
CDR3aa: CASSYGQEGTEAFF

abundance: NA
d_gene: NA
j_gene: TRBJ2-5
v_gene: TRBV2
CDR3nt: TGTGCCAGCACCTTGGGAGAGACCCAGTACTTC
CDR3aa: CASTLGETQYF

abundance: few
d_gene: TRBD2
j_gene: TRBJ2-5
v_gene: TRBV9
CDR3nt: TGTGCCAGCAGCATTGGACTAGCGGAAGGAGAGACCCAGTACTTC
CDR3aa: CASSIGLAEGETQYF

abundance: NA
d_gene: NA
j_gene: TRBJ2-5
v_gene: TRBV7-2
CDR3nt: TGTGCCAGCAGCTTAAATCCCACCATGGTTAGTGGGACCCAGTACTTC
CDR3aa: CASSLNPTMVSGTQYF

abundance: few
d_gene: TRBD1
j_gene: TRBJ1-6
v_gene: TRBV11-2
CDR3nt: TGTGCCAGCAGCTTAGATGAGGGGGCAGGGTCACCCCTCCACTTT
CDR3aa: CASSLDEGAGSPLHF

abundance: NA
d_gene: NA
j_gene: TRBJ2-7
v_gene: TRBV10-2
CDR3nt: TGCGCCAGCAGTGGGCTCTTGGTGGGCGAGCAGTACTTC
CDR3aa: CASSGLLVGEQYF

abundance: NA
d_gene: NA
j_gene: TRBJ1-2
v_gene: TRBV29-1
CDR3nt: TGCAGCGTTGTAGCGGGGCCGGTCTATGGCTACACCTTC
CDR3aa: CSVVAGPVYGYTF

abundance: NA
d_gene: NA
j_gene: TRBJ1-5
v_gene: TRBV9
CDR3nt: TGTGCCAGCAGCGTAGGAGCAGGCTATCAGCCCCAGCATTTT
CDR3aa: CASSVGAGYQPQHF

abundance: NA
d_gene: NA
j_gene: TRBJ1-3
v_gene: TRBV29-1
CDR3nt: TGCATCATCGACGTAGACAACACCATATATTTT
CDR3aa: CIIDVDNTIYF

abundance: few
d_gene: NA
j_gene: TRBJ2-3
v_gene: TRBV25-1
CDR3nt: TGTGCCAGCAGTGAGCTCGATGGGAGGCACACAGATACGCAGTATTTT
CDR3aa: CASSELDGRHTDTQYF

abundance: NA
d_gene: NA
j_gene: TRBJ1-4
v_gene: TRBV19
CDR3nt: TGTGCCAGTAACCCGAGCCTTTGGGAAAAACTGTTTTTT
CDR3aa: CASNPSLWEKLFF